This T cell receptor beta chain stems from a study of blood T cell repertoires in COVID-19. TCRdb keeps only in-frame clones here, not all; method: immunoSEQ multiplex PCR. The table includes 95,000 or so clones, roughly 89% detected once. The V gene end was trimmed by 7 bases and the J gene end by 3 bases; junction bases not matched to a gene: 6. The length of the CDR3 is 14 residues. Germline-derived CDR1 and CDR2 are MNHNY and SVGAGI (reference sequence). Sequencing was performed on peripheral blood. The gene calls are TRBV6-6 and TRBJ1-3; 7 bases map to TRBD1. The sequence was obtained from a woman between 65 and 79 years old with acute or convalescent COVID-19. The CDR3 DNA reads TGTGCCAGCAATTCCCGGGACAGTGGAAACACCATATATTTT. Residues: CASNSRDSGNTIYF.